This T cell receptor (beta chain) was identified during a study of radiotherapy plus CTLA-4 blockade in lung cancer. Overall study: Among all patients, about 19% showed objective responses, while roughly 30% had disease control. General observations from the study: After radiotherapy and ipilimumab, tumor-derived clones expanded in peripheral blood. Reported findings show early blood T cell clone dynamics, with interferon-beta, best predicted response.

The ends lost 7 bases at V and 1 base at J; junction bases unmatched: 4. Germline V gives CDR1 SGDLS, CDR2 YYNGEE. The CDR3 sequence is 13 residues long. With regard to this clone: Its antigen is still unknown.

Clones were sequenced by immunoSEQ multiplex PCR, and TCRdb holds only the in-frame ones, with some missing. Of 80,000 or so clones listed, about 78% were seen once; the top ten hold roughly 22%. The sequenced sample was peripheral blood, obtained from a patient treated with radiotherapy plus ipilimumab. This chain links TRBV9 with TRBJ1-2; 7 bases match TRBD1. The sequence was collected from a human donor with non-small cell lung cancer whose response to radiotherapy plus ipilimumab could not be evaluated. Some clones in this sample may be carry-over from other donors' samples. The CDR3 loop is CASGGQLNYGYTF. The CDR3 nucleotides are TGTGCCAGCGGGGGACAGCTTAACTATGGCTACACCTTC.